One and the same sample provided the 6 T cell receptor beta chains below, sequenced in a study of blood T cell repertoires in COVID-19. Assay: immunoSEQ multiplex PCR; the TCRdb copy retains only in-frame clones and omits some. Here the sample spans about 140,000 clones, approximately 82% being singletons. The material sequenced was peripheral blood. The receptors originated from a human donor in a cohort sampled during active COVID-19.

The chain employs TRBV28 and TRBJ1-3; maybe TRBD1 (5 bases). This CDR3 is 13 amino acids long. The germline V gene has CDR1 MDHEN and CDR2 SYDVKM. Between the trimmed V and J ends, which lost 6 bases and 3 bases, there was a span of 9 bases. The CDR3 here is CASRTVVGNTIYF. The CDR3 DNA follows: TGTGCCAGCAGGACAGTGGTTGGAAACACCATATATTTT.

This clone was found once. The chain combines TRBV18 with TRBJ1-5; 9 positions match TRBD1. Per the germline V gene, CDR1 is KGHSH and CDR2 is LQKENI. V shed 3 bases, J shed 0 bases, and the junction held 6 bases outside the gene matches. The CDR3 is 17 residues long. Here the CDR3 DNA reads TGTGCCAGCTCACCTGGACAGGGGAACCCTAGCAATCAGCCCCAGCATTTT. This codes for CASSPGQGNPSNQPQHF.

This clone was detected once. The V call is TRBV28, the J call TRBJ1-6; D might be TRBD1 (5 bases). Per germline, CDR1 MDHEN and CDR2 SYDVKM. CDR3 length: 16 amino acids. Between the trimmed V and J ends, which lost 3 bases and 10 bases, there was a span of 19 bases. The CDR3, as DNA: TGTGCCAGCAGTTTCGTGTTGGGTCAGGGCGACTCACCCCTCCACTTT. Its protein product is CASSFVLGQGDSPLHF. The whole variable domain, filled in from reference TRBV28 and TRBJ1-6, reads DVKVTQSSRYLVKRTGEKVFLECVQDMDHENMFWYRQDPGLGLRLIYFSYDVKMKEKGDIPEGYSVSREKKERFSLILESASTNQTSMYLCASSFVLGQGDSPLHFGNGTRLTVT.

The J gene is TRBJ1-3, the V gene TRBV28; 11 nucleotides match TRBD1. J lost 4 bases, V lost 7 bases, and 9 bases had no gene match. Germline V lookup: CDR1 MDHEN, CDR2 SYDVKM. The CDR3 totals 16 residues. The CDR3 DNA is TGTGCCAGCACCCCCTGGGGACAGGGGGGAGGAAACACCATATATTTT. It yields the protein CASTPWGQGGGNTIYF.

This clone was counted a few times. The chain links TRBV11-2 to TRBJ2-1; TRBD2 agrees at 10 bases. Germline loops: CDR1 SGHAT, CDR2 FQNNGV. This CDR3 is 15 amino acids long. V was clipped by 2 bases and J by 10 bases; unmatched bases: 8. The CDR3: CASSLRTSGSREQFF. DNA of the CDR3: TGTGCCAGCAGCTTAAGGACTAGCGGATCTCGCGAGCAGTTCTTC.

The chain is built from TRBV5-1 and TRBJ2-2; a weak D match, TRBD1 (5 bases). Trimming cost V 0 bases and J 0 bases, with 6 bases left between them. This CDR3 spans 15 amino acids. Germline V CDR1 and CDR2: SGHRS, YFSETQ. CDR3 residues: CASSLGQSNTGELFF. The CDR3 DNA follows: TGCGCCAGCAGCTTGGGACAGTCGAACACCGGGGAGCTGTTTTTT.